These T cell receptor beta chains were read from a single sample in a study of blood T cells in healthy people across ages. TCRdb re-called the 5' RACE reads through MiXCR, storing one row per CDR3 protein. Among roughly 1.4 million distinct CDR3 sequences listed, approximately 59% were seen once. Input material: blood. The receptors here all came from a man between 18 and 29 years old in good health. CDR3s include the opening cysteine and the closing phenylalanine or tryptophan. Fields, in order: J gene, V gene, clone size, D gene, CDR3 DNA, CDR3 protein. The D gene is left open where the match is weak. The size of a clone is reported for some rows only, either as once, few or many, or as a class for expanded clones.

TRBJ2-7	TRBV18	once	-	TGTGCCAGCTCATCACTGTCAGGGACTGGCGAGCAGTACTTC	CASSSLSGTGEQYF
TRBJ1-2	TRBV28	-	-	TGTGCCAGCAGTTTTGTCCCAGAAAACTATGGCTACACCTTC	CASSFVPENYGYTF
TRBJ2-7	TRBV6-6	-	-	TGTGCCAGCAGTTACGACGGGTTTGAAACCTACGAGCAGTACTTC	CASSYDGFETYEQYF
TRBJ2-1	TRBV4-1	few	-	TGCGCCAGCAGCCAAGTTCTTATGAATGAGCAGTTCTTC	CASSQVLMNEQFF
TRBJ1-2	TRBV3-1	-	-	TGTGCCAGCAGCCAAGATTCGACGGGCGGCCGCGGCTACACCTTC	CASSQDSTGGRGYTF
TRBJ2-7	TRBV6-2/TRBV6-3	few	-	TGTGCCAGCAGTTACAATATTCGCATTCGGGGCCATCTTTCCGGCGAGCAGTACTTC	CASSYNIRIRGHLSGEQYF
TRBJ2-1	TRBV21-1	many	-	TGTGCCAGCAGCAAAGGGCCCGGAGGAAATGAGCAGTTCTTC	CASSKGPGGNEQFF
TRBJ1-1	TRBV4-3	-	TRBD1	TGCGCCAGCAGCCAAGAAGCGCGGCGGACAGGTTGGACTGAAGCTTTCTTT	CASSQEARRTGWTEAFF
TRBJ2-5	TRBV28	-	TRBD1	TGTGCCAGCAGTTTGGATCTTCGGGACAGTCCACAAGAGACCCAGTACTTC	CASSLDLRDSPQETQYF
TRBJ1-4	TRBV20-1	many	TRBD1	TGCAGTGCTAGAGGCAGGGGGCGGGAAAAACTGTTTTTT	CSARGRGREKLFF
TRBJ2-7	TRBV6-2/TRBV6-3	-	-	TGTGCCAGCAGTTACCTGGCTAGGCACGAGCAGTACTTC	CASSYLARHEQYF
TRBJ2-4	TRBV28	few	-	TGTGCCAGCAGTTATGGGGGTAACATTCAGTACTTC	CASSYGGNIQYF
TRBJ1-2	TRBV20-1	-	-	TGCAGTGCTAGAGGGCTACAGGGAAGCTATGGCTACACCTTC	CSARGLQGSYGYTF
TRBJ2-1	TRBV9	-	-	TGTGCCAGCAGCGTGTATGAGGGAAAAAATGAGCAGTTCTTC	CASSVYEGKNEQFF
TRBJ2-1	TRBV6-1	-	TRBD1	TGTGCCAGCAGTTCCCGGACAGGAACTTACAATGAGCAGTTCTTC	CASSSRTGTYNEQFF
TRBJ2-3	TRBV29-1	-	-	TGCAGCCGCCCAGGGCAAGGAGATGCGCAGTATTTT	CSRPGQGDAQYF
TRBJ2-4	TRBV27	-	TRBD1	TGTGCCAGCAGTTTAAGAGGGACAGCGTACAAAAACATTCAGTACTTC	CASSLRGTAYKNIQYF
TRBJ1-2	TRBV6-6	few	-	TGTGCCAGCAGTTCACTGGAAAACTATGGCTACACCTTC	CASSSLENYGYTF